This T cell receptor (beta chain) came from a study of control samples from healthy donors and cancer patients. Profiled with immunoSEQ multiplex PCR; TCRdb holds only in-frame clones, not every one. This sample has roughly 150,000 clones, with 92% found just once. Germline assignment: CDR1 LNHDA and CDR2 SQIVND (reference sequence). CDR3 size: 17 residues. V dropped 3 bases and J dropped 6; count of bases not matched to a gene: 13. The sample comprised blood. This sequence joins TRBV19 and TRBJ1-1; TRBD1 matches at 10 bases. The source of this sequence is a woman in her 30s in good health. CDR3 in amino acids: CASSIRMTGGVEAEAFF. As DNA, the CDR3 is TGTGCCAGTAGTATTAGGATGACAGGGGGCGTCGAGGCTGAAGCTTTCTTT.